Shown below are 18 T cell receptor beta chains from a single sample sequenced in a study of blood T cell repertoires in COVID-19 (TCRdb year 2020). Libraries were built with the immunoSEQ multiplex PCR assay. In its TCRdb copy, this immuneACCESS table keeps in-frame sequences only and misses some clones. Where compared with another copy, unresolved V genes explain less than half of these, and the others have no known cause. This sample is represented by over 150,000 clones; approximately 80% of them were singletons. The ten biggest clones cover 2.9% of the sample. Sequencing used peripheral blood. The receptor set was obtained from a woman aged 60-70 years with acute or convalescent COVID-19.

The rearrangement joins TRBV9 to TRBJ1-2; 9 bases are shared with TRBD1. The CDR3 is 16 residues long. Germline assignment: CDR1 SGDLS and CDR2 YYNGEE. The junction had 7 bases not matched to a gene; V was cut back by 0 bases and J by 4 bases. The CDR3: CASSVEGTGIPYGYTF. The CDR3 nucleotides are TGTGCCAGCAGCGTAGAAGGGACAGGGATTCCCTATGGCTACACCTTC.

The rearrangement uses TRBV5-1 and TRBJ2-7; perhaps TRBD1 as D (6 bases). The CDR3 has 14 amino acids. CDR1 and CDR2 from the germline V gene are SGHRS and YFSETQ. Trimming left V 0 bases short and J 2 bases short, with 9 bases between. CDR3 amino acids: CASSLGGTPYEQYF. CDR3 DNA: TGCGCCAGCAGCTTGGGAGGGACACCCTACGAGCAGTACTTC.

This sequence joins TRBV5-4 and TRBJ2-5; the match to TRBD1 covers 11 bases. V shed 5 bases and J 4 bases; nucleotides not matched to a gene: 10. CDR1 is SGHNT and CDR2 is YYREEE in the germline V gene (reference sequence). This CDR3 spans 16 amino acids. The CDR3 loop is CASSNPGQGVPETQYF. The CDR3 DNA reads as TGTGCCAGCAGTAATCCGGGACAGGGGGTTCCAGAGACCCAGTACTTC.

The chain employs TRBV5-1 and TRBJ2-5; weak D call: TRBD2 (5 bases). Germline values: CDR1 SGHRS, CDR2 YFSETQ. With 0 bases removed from V and 5 bases from J, the gap between germline ends came to 14 bases. The CDR3 consists of 15 residues. The CDR3 DNA follows: TGCGCCAGCAGCTTGGCGACGGGGTTGGAGGAGACCCAGTACTTC. Protein: CASSLATGLEETQYF.

Concerning this clone: One end of the junction varies from germline; a read error may be responsible. The chain couples TRBV7-7 to TRBJ2-3; D is perhaps TRBD2 (7 bases). The CDR3 sequence is 16 residues long. Germline V CDR1 and CDR2: SSHAT, FNYEAQ (reference sequence). For the CDR3, the DNA is TGTGCTAGCAGCTTAGGGCCTCGGGGGGCCTTAGATACGCAGTATTTT. It translates to CASSLGPRGALDTQYF.

The gene calls are TRBV4-3 and TRBJ1-2, with TRBD1 as a possible D gene (5 bases). This CDR3 region has 16 residues. V was trimmed by 2 bases and J by 4 bases, leaving 17 bases between them. CDR1 is LGHNA and CDR2 is YSLEER in the germline V gene. The CDR3 DNA is TGCGCCAGCAGCCAAAACCTCGGGGACTCAGCCTATGGCTACACCTTC. It encodes CASSQNLGDSAYGYTF.

J is TRBJ1-2 and V is TRBV19; D possibly corresponds to TRBD1 (6 bases). The CDR3 consists of 12 residues. V lost 6 bases, J lost 2 bases, and 7 bases lay in between. Germline values: CDR1 LNHDA, CDR2 SQIVND (reference sequence). In DNA, the CDR3 is TGTGCCAGTAGAGACAGGAACTATGGCTACACCTTC. Translating it yields CASRDRNYGYTF. The complete variable domain, with remaining parts taken from reference TRBV19 and TRBJ1-2, reads DGGITQSPKYLFRKEGQNVTLSCEQNLNHDAMYWYRQDPGQGLRLIYYSQIVNDFQKGDIAEGYSVSREKKESFPLTVTSAQKNPTAFYLCASRDRNYGYTFGSGTRLTVV.

This rearrangement joins TRBV19 to TRBJ1-5; D is perhaps TRBD1 (5 bases). The germline gives CDR1 LNHDA, CDR2 SQIVND (reference sequence). V lost 7 bases, J lost 7 bases, and 14 bases lay in between. This CDR3 is 13 amino acids long. The CDR3 DNA reads as TGTGCCAGTAACTTCGCCGGGGGACAGCCCCAGCATTTT. It is translated as CASNFAGGQPQHF.

This clone was detected only a few times. This sequence joins TRBV10-1 and TRBJ1-5; D may be TRBD1 (6 bases). There are 13 residues in the CDR3. Trimming took 7 bases from V and 3 from J, leaving 10 bases between them. Germline V CDR1 and CDR2: WNHNN, SYGVQD (reference sequence). The CDR3 region is CASIGGPNQPQHF. CDR3 DNA: TGCGCCAGCATCGGGGGGCCCAATCAGCCCCAGCATTTT.

J is TRBJ2-5 and V is TRBV19; 9 nucleotides agree with TRBD1. With V trimmed by 5 bases and J by 2 bases, 24 bases remained unmatched. CDR1 LNHDA and CDR2 SQIVND come from the germline V gene (reference sequence). CDR3 length equals 21 residues. The CDR3 spells CASSRRTYKAGQGSPQETQYF. For the CDR3, the DNA is TGTGCCAGTAGTCGGCGGACTTATAAGGCCGGACAGGGGAGTCCTCAAGAGACCCAGTACTTC.

Points on this clone: Other DNA sequences in this sample translate to the same CDR3. The chain employs TRBV6-2 or TRBV6-3 and TRBJ2-7, with a possible D match to TRBD2 (5 bases). Trimming took 2 bases from V and 1 from J, leaving 6 bases between them. The CDR3 runs 13 residues. Germline values: CDR1 MNHEY, CDR2 SVGEGT. The CDR3 is CASSYRGSYEQYF. The CDR3 DNA follows: TGTGCCAGCAGTTACCGGGGTTCCTACGAGCAGTACTTC.

This chain links TRBV11-3 with TRBJ2-2, with TRBD1 as a possible D gene (6 bases). With 6 bases removed from V and 4 bases from J, the gap between germline ends came to 12 bases. Germline CDR1 reads SGHNT; CDR2 reads YENEEA. The CDR3 loop spans 14 amino acids. In DNA form, the CDR3 reads TGTGCCAGCAGTCCCCAGGGGAGCACCGGGGAGCTGTTTTTT. Its translation is CASSPQGSTGELFF.

This clone was seen a single time. This chain connects TRBV6-5 to TRBJ2-7, with 8 bases matching TRBD2. Germline CDR1 is MNHEY and CDR2 is SVGAGI. The CDR3 is made up of 13 amino acids. After removal of 5 bases from V and 3 bases from J, the junction contained 3 bases not matched to a gene. In nucleotides, the CDR3 is TGTGCCAGCAGTACGGGACTAGGCTACGAGCAGTACTTC. Protein product: CASSTGLGYEQYF.

The J gene is TRBJ1-2, the V gene TRBV19; possibly TRBD1 for D (5 bases). Germline loops: CDR1 LNHDA, CDR2 SQIVND (reference sequence). This CDR3 contains 15 residues. V was clipped by 4 bases and J by 3 bases, with 15 bases between them. CDR3 bases: TGTGCCAGTAGTAAAGCAGCCTCGGGGGACTATGGCTACACCTTC. Translating it yields CASSKAASGDYGYTF.

V and J are TRBV7-2 and TRBJ1-5; 7 positions match TRBD1. V lost 5 bases and J lost 5; bases outside the gene matches: 6. Germline V gives CDR1 SGHTA, CDR2 FQGNSA. The CDR3 loop spans 14 amino acids. In DNA form, the CDR3 reads TGTGCCAGCAGCGTCGGGACAGCCTATCAGCCCCAGCATTTT. It is translated as CASSVGTAYQPQHF. Full variable domain (outside the CDR3, taken from reference TRBV7-2 and TRBJ1-5): GAGVSQSPSNKVTEKGKDVELRCDPISGHTALYWYRQSLGQGLEFLIYFQGNSAPDKSGLPSDRFSAERTGGSVSTLTIQRTQQEDSAVYLCASSVGTAYQPQHFGDGTRLSIL.

The chain recombines TRBV19 with TRBJ1-4; D possibly corresponds to TRBD1 (6 bases). This CDR3 contains 14 residues. Germline V gives CDR1 LNHDA, CDR2 SQIVND (reference sequence). Trimming shortened V by 3 bases and J by 12 bases, and 17 bases separated the two germline ends. The CDR3 here is CASSMEGGAVELFF. DNA for the CDR3: TGTGCCAGTAGTATGGAAGGGGGGGCGGTTGAACTGTTTTTT.

This rearrangement joins TRBV28 to TRBJ2-4; 8 positions agree with TRBD1. Germline assignment: CDR1 MDHEN and CDR2 SYDVKM. The V gene end was trimmed by 5 bases and the J gene end by 4 bases; junction bases not matched to a gene: 10. There are 16 residues in the CDR3. The CDR3 region has the DNA TGTGCCAGCAGTCCGGTTAGGACAGGGCTGAAAAACATTCAGTACTTC. As protein: CASSPVRTGLKNIQYF.

The genes are TRBV5-4 and TRBJ2-1; 11 nucleotides line up with TRBD2. V was pared by 5 bases and J by 4 bases, with 5 bases of the junction left unmatched. This CDR3 has 15 amino acids. Germline CDR1 reads SGHNT; CDR2 reads YYREEE (reference sequence). This chain's CDR3 is CASSSTSGVYNEQFF. The CDR3 coding sequence is TGTGCCAGCAGTTCGACTAGCGGGGTGTACAATGAGCAGTTCTTC.